Following are 21 T cell receptor beta chains from one sample sequenced in a study of PD-L1 blockade in urothelial cancer. Time point reported: pretreatment peripheral blood. Using immunoSEQ multiplex PCR, the repertoire was profiled, and TCRdb retains in-frame clones only, with some absent. In the table there are about 63,000 clones, approximately 80% of which are singletons. This material consisted of PBMCs, taken around atezolizumab (anti-PD-L1) treatment. The receptors derive from a man between 65 and 80 years old with urothelial cancer.

The chain uses TRBV6-1 and TRBJ1-4; 10 bases map to TRBD1. The germline V gene has CDR1 MNHNS and CDR2 SASEGT. Unmatched junction bases numbered 4, after V lost 4 bases and J lost 8 bases. There are 14 residues in the CDR3. In nucleotides, the CDR3 is TGTGCCAGCAGTGGACAGGGGGCAGGCGAAAAACTGTTTTTT. It specifies CASSGQGAGEKLFF.

This sequence joins TRBV13 and TRBJ1-2, with 7 positions matching TRBD1. Germline V gene data show CDR1 as PRHDT and CDR2 as FYEKMQ (reference sequence). This CDR3 is built from 16 residues. J gave up 5 bases and V 0 bases, and 9 bases lay outside the gene matches. CDR3 protein: CASSLGRGQVYYGYTF. The CDR3 DNA follows: TGTGCCAGCAGCTTAGGCCGAGGACAGGTTTATTATGGCTACACCTTC.

The rearrangement uses TRBV10-3 and TRBJ2-2; D gene unclear. The CDR3 has 16 residues. CDR1 ENHRY and CDR2 SYGVKD come from the germline V gene. Trimming cost V 3 bases and J 0 bases, with 11 bases left between them. CDR3 region: CAISDKAISNTGELFF. CDR3 coding DNA: TGTGCCATCAGTGATAAAGCCATCTCGAACACCGGGGAGCTGTTTTTT.

V usage is TRBV19 and J usage is TRBJ1-2; 10 bases line up with TRBD1. This CDR3 has 17 amino acids. The V gene's germline CDR1 is LNHDA and CDR2 SQIVND (reference sequence). Losses at the gene ends were 7 bases for V and 1 base for J; bases not matched to a gene: 12. This CDR3 is CASTGGRDRGNNYGYTF. For the CDR3, the DNA is TGTGCCAGTACCGGTGGAAGGGACAGGGGTAATAACTATGGCTACACCTTC.

This sequence joins TRBV6-6 and TRBJ1-1; 7 nucleotides agree with TRBD1. The CDR3 is 13 amino acids. CDR1 and CDR2 from the germline V gene are MNHNY and SVGAGI (reference sequence). V was pared by 7 bases and J by 5 bases, with 7 bases of the junction left unmatched. CDR3 residues: CASTRTGQTEAFF. The CDR3 DNA sequence: TGTGCCAGCACCCGGACAGGTCAAACTGAAGCTTTCTTT.

The chain links TRBV18 to TRBJ1-2; possibly TRBD1 for D (5 bases). This CDR3 has 15 residues. Germline V lookup: CDR1 KGHSH, CDR2 LQKENI. Trimming pared 2 bases from V and 2 bases from J, leaving 12 bases between. The CDR3 DNA reads as TGTGCCAGCTCACCAAATGGTCCAGGGAACTATGGCTACACCTTC. Its protein product is CASSPNGPGNYGYTF. The variable domain in full, with the rest retrieved from reference TRBV18 and TRBJ1-2, is NAGVMQNPRHLVRRRGQEARLRCSPMKGHSHVYWYRQLPEEGLKFMVYLQKENIIDESGMPKERFSAEFPKEGPSILRIQQVVRGDSAAYFCASSPNGPGNYGYTFGSGTRLTVV.

The chain combines TRBV5-6 with TRBJ2-2; perhaps TRBD1 as D (6 bases). The CDR3 contains 13 residues. Trimming cost V 9 bases and J 3 bases, with 12 bases left between them. Germline lookup yields CDR1 SGHDT and CDR2 YYEEEE. CDR3 sequence reads: CATQRGYTGELFF. The DNA for the CDR3 is TGTGCCACCCAGAGGGGGTACACCGGGGAGCTGTTTTTT.

This chain joins TRBV5-1 and TRBJ1-4, with 7 bases identical to TRBD1. V shed 4 bases, J shed 4 bases, and the junction held 7 bases outside the gene matches. The CDR3 runs 15 residues. Germline loops: CDR1 SGHRS, CDR2 YFSETQ. For the CDR3, the DNA is TGCGCCAGCAGCCTGGAACAGGGGAATAATGAAAAACTGTTTTTT. It specifies CASSLEQGNNEKLFF.

The rearrangement links TRBV27 to TRBJ2-3; TRBD2 matches 12 bases. V shed 1 base, J shed 3 bases, and the junction held 5 bases outside the gene matches. Germline CDR1 MNHEY, CDR2 SMNVEV (reference sequence). CDR3 size: 17 residues. CDR3 sequence reads: CASSLWSSGGATDTQYF. CDR3 DNA sequence: TGTGCCAGCAGTTTATGGTCTAGCGGGGGGGCTACAGATACGCAGTATTTT.

The chain combines TRBV19 with TRBJ2-5; no firm D call. The CDR3 is 13 amino acids. V was pared by 7 bases and J by 2 bases, with 11 bases between. CDR1 and CDR2 from the germline V gene are LNHDA and SQIVND (reference sequence). In nucleotides, the CDR3 is TGTGCCAGTAAGTCGTCACAACAAGAGACCCAGTACTTC. Residues: CASKSSQQETQYF.

The chain couples TRBV2 to TRBJ1-5; D remains unclear. The CDR3 is made up of 13 amino acids. V shed 6 bases and J shed 4 bases, with 10 bases lying between them. Looked up from germline, CDR1 is SNHLY and CDR2 is FYNNEI. The DNA of the CDR3 is TGTGCCAGCAGGAGTGAGCAAAATCAGCCCCAGCATTTT. Translating it yields CASRSEQNQPQHF.

This clone was observed a single time. This chain uses TRBV7-8 with TRBJ2-1; D remains ambiguous. The CDR3 is 17 residues long. Germline CDR1 SGHVS, CDR2 FQNEAQ. V was clipped by 2 bases and J by 5 bases, with 19 bases between them. CDR3 sequence reads: CASSLKEFFSRNNEQFF. The CDR3 DNA sequence: TGTGCCAGCAGCTTAAAGGAGTTTTTTAGCAGAAACAATGAGCAGTTCTTC. Based on the CDR3 plus reference TRBV7-8 and TRBJ2-1, the full variable domain is GAGVSQSPRYKVAKRGQDVALRCDPISGHVSLFWYQQALGQGPEFLTYFQNEAQLDKSGLPSDRFFAERPEGSVSTLKIQRTQQEDSAVYLCASSLKEFFSRNNEQFFGPGTRLTVL.

V and J are TRBV11-2 and TRBJ1-5; a weak D match, TRBD1 (6 bases). The CDR3 runs 17 residues. Germline assignment: CDR1 SGHAT and CDR2 FQNNGV. Trimming took 0 bases from V and 2 from J, leaving 14 bases between them. CDR3 residues: CASSLDSGGEGNQPQHF. In DNA form, the CDR3 reads TGTGCCAGCAGCTTAGATTCGGGGGGCGAGGGCAATCAGCCCCAGCATTTT.

The V and J genes are TRBV4-1 and TRBJ2-2; the D is unclear. The CDR3 contains 12 residues. The germline gives CDR1 MGHRA, CDR2 YSYEKL. The V end lost 5 bases, the J end lost 6 bases, and 7 bases lay between the germline ends. This CDR3 reads CASSSRAGELFF. The CDR3 coding sequence is TGCGCCAGCAGCTCCCGGGCCGGGGAGCTGTTTTTT.

The chain employs TRBV5-4 and TRBJ2-3, with TRBD2 matching over 11 bases. The junction had 5 bases not matched to a gene; V was cut back by 3 bases and J by 5 bases. The CDR3 runs to 15 residues. The germline gives CDR1 SGHNT, CDR2 YYREEE (reference sequence). Here the CDR3 DNA reads TGTGCCAGCAGCTCCCAACTAGCGGGGGAAGATACGCAGTATTTT. It translates to CASSSQLAGEDTQYF.

DNA for the CDR3: TGTGCCAGCTTGGAGCAAGAGACCCAGTACTTC. Residues: CASLEQETQYF. J is TRBJ2-5 and V is TRBV7-9; no clear D gene. This CDR3 is built from 11 residues. Deletions cut 8 bases from V and 2 bases from J, with 6 bases between. CDR1 is SEHNR and CDR2 is FQNEAQ in the germline V gene (reference sequence).

This clone was seen only once. J is TRBJ1-1 and V is TRBV10-2, with 8 bases identical to TRBD1. The CDR3 spans 14 residues. The germline V gene has CDR1 WSHSY and CDR2 SAAADI. V shed 5 bases and J 4 bases; nucleotides not matched to a gene: 6. For the CDR3, the DNA is TGCGCCAGCAGTCCCACAGGGGGAGGCACTGAAGCTTTCTTT. It codes for CASSPTGGGTEAFF.

The genes are TRBV5-4 and TRBJ1-4, with D perhaps TRBD1 (5 bases). This CDR3 has 15 residues. Germline-derived CDR1 and CDR2 are SGHNT and YYREEE (reference sequence). V was pared by 3 bases and J by 3 bases, with 12 bases between. CDR3 sequence reads: CASSSQGGPNEKLFF. CDR3 nucleotides: TGTGCCAGCAGCTCCCAGGGTGGCCCTAATGAAAAACTGTTTTTT.

This clone occurred once. V is TRBV30 and J is TRBJ2-3; D not resolved. The CDR3 has 15 residues. The ends were cut back, 0 bases at V and 0 bases at J, with 10 bases in the middle. Germline V gene lookup returns CDR1 GTSNPN and CDR2 SVGIG (reference sequence). Here the CDR3 DNA reads TGTGCCTGGAGTGTACTGGCGGAAAGCACAGATACGCAGTATTTT. Encoded protein: CAWSVLAESTDTQYF. Filled out from reference TRBV30 and TRBJ2-3, the complete variable domain reads SQTIHQWPATLVQPVGSPLSLECTVEGTSNPNLYWYRQAAGRGLQLLFYSVGIGQISSEVPQNLSASRPQDRQFILSSKKLLLSDSGFYLCAWSVLAESTDTQYFGPGTRLTVL.

The chain links TRBV2 to TRBJ1-5; TRBD1 agrees at 7 bases. The J segment lost 6 bases and the V segment lost 6 bases, leaving 11 bases of the junction unmatched. The CDR3 covers 15 residues. Germline V gene lookup returns CDR1 SNHLY and CDR2 FYNNEI. CDR3 sequence: CASSAPDRVLQPQHF. The CDR3 nucleotides read TGTGCCAGCAGCGCACCCGACAGGGTACTTCAGCCCCAGCATTTT.

The V and J genes are TRBV7-6 and TRBJ1-3; 9 positions match TRBD1. This CDR3 comprises 19 residues. V gave up 3 bases and J gave up 0 bases; unmatched junction bases: 12. CDR1 and CDR2 from the germline V gene are SGHVS and FNYEAQ. CDR3 region: CASSFRDRAIFSSGNTIYF. For the CDR3, the DNA is TGTGCCAGCAGCTTCCGGGACAGGGCCATCTTTAGCTCTGGAAACACCATATATTTT.